This paragraph reports one TCR beta chain. Treatment of the sample: randomized to nivolumab then ipilimumab (arm A) or the reverse (arm B). No patient had prior DNA-damaging chemotherapy. The entry originates in a study of sequential checkpoint blockade in melanoma. Study-wide context: Patients were randomized 1:1 to nivolumab-then-ipilimumab or ipilimumab-then-nivolumab first-line. Maintenance nivolumab came after either treatment sequence. Roughly 20 patients had matched tumor biopsies before treatment and at week 13 after nivolumab or ipilimumab alone.

V was cut by 5 bases and J by 1 base, with 7 bases left in between. The CDR3 runs to 13 residues. Germline assignment: CDR1 LGHNT and CDR2 FRNRAP. Assay: immunoSEQ multiplex PCR; the TCRdb copy retains only in-frame clones and omits some. Of approximately 6,900 clones listed, 20% are singletons. This sample comprised tumor tissue (inferred from file names), obtained from a patient given nivolumab and ipilimumab in sequence. The clonotype comes from a human donor with melanoma. J is TRBJ2-3 and V is TRBV12-5, with TRBD2 as a possible D gene (5 bases). The CDR3 bases are TGTGCTAGTGGTCGTAGCGGCACAGATACGCAGTATTTT. The encoded protein is CASGRSGTDTQYF.